The 17 T cell receptor beta chains reported below all come from one sample, sequenced in a study of Graves' ophthalmopathy and Graves' hyperthyroidism. Beta-chain TCR CDR3 regions were amplified from RNA transcripts. RT-PCR was first run with HTBI primers, then multiplex PCR in a second round. MiXCR was run by TCRdb on the multiplex PCR reads, yielding one entry per CDR3 protein. The sample lists 450,000 to 600,000 distinct CDR3 sequences; approximately 37% were seen once. Sequencing was performed on peripheral blood or thyroid tissue (not recorded which). All receptors come from an adult man with Graves' hyperthyroidism.

The gene calls are TRBV7-9 and TRBJ2-7; TRBD1 agrees at 8 bases. CDR3 length: 15 residues. With V trimmed by 5 bases and J by 2 bases, 8 bases remained unmatched. In germline, CDR1 is SEHNR, CDR2 FQNEAQ (reference sequence). In DNA, the CDR3 is TGTGCCAGCAGCCCTAGGCCGACAGGGGCCTACGAGCAGTACTTC. Residues: CASSPRPTGAYEQYF.

Details on this clonotype: This may stem from a read error, because a much larger clone lies one nucleotide away. The CDR3 DNA follows: TGCAGTGCTAGACACACCACAGGGGGCTTTGAAGCTTTCTTT. It translates to CSARHTTGGFEAFF. This rearrangement joins TRBV20-1 to TRBJ1-1; 9 bases agree with TRBD1. The CDR3 loop spans 14 amino acids. The junction had 8 bases not matched to a gene; V was cut back by 2 bases and J by 7 bases. From germline, CDR1 is DFQATT and CDR2 SNEGSKA (reference sequence).

The chain employs TRBV24-1 and TRBJ2-3; D perhaps matches TRBD2 (6 bases). The germline gives CDR1 KGHDR, CDR2 SFDVKD. The CDR3 covers 16 residues. Trimming cost V 3 bases and J 1 base, with 13 bases left between them. The CDR3 reads CATSDRWGDGTDTQYF. The DNA of the CDR3 is TGTGCCACCAGTGATCGCTGGGGGGATGGCACAGATACGCAGTATTTT.

This clonotype was seen a handful of times. The rearrangement links TRBV9 to TRBJ2-7; no clear D. Germline V lookup: CDR1 SGDLS, CDR2 YYNGEE. Trimming stripped 4 bases from V and 0 bases from J, with 11 bases between. There are 14 residues in the CDR3. DNA for the CDR3: TGTGCCAGCAGCCAAGATCCCAGCTCCTACGAGCAGTACTTC. It specifies CASSQDPSSYEQYF.

Ten or more counts support this clonotype. V usage is TRBV2 and J usage is TRBJ1-2, with 7 nucleotides matching TRBD1. The CDR3 contains 14 residues. Germline loops: CDR1 SNHLY, CDR2 FYNNEI. J lost 5 bases, V lost 7 bases, and 10 bases had no gene match. The CDR3 region is CASTPGTETYGYTF. CDR3 nucleotide sequence: TGTGCCAGCACCCCCGGGACAGAAACTTATGGCTACACCTTC.

A remark on this clonotype: Given a much more abundant clone one base away, this may be a read error. The rearrangement uses TRBV12-5 and TRBJ1-4; 10 nucleotides agree with TRBD1. The V gene's germline CDR1 is LGHNT and CDR2 FRNRAP. The CDR3 extends over 17 amino acids. CDR3: CANSFLRRTGGNEKLFF. In DNA form, the CDR3 reads TGTGCCAACAGTTTCCTTAGGCGGACAGGGGGAAATGAAAAACTGTTTTTT.

This clonotype was counted at least ten times. V gene TRBV20-1 combines with J gene TRBJ2-7; TRBD1 aligns across 7 bases. Germline V gene sequence: CDR1 DFQATT, CDR2 SNEGSKA (reference sequence). The CDR3 length is 14 residues. The V and J ends lost 6 bases and 2 bases, in that order; junction bases with no gene match: 10. The CDR3 DNA is TGCAGTGCCCGCCACCAAACAGGGGCCTACGAGCAGTACTTC. This encodes CSARHQTGAYEQYF.

This clonotype was counted only a few times. J is TRBJ2-1 and V is TRBV7-9; the match to TRBD2 covers 13 bases. V lost 5 bases to trimming and J lost 5 bases; unmatched junction nucleotides: 6. Germline V gene data show CDR1 as SEHNR and CDR2 as FQNEAQ (reference sequence). This CDR3 contains 16 residues. DNA for the CDR3: TGTGCCAGCAGCATCCCGGGACTAGCGGGACACAATGAGCAGTTCTTC. This encodes CASSIPGLAGHNEQFF.

Many counts were recorded for this clonotype. The chain uses TRBV29-1 and TRBJ1-4; no clear D gene. The CDR3 has 13 amino acids. Germline V gives CDR1 SQVTM, CDR2 ANQGSEA. V lost 4 bases to trimming and J lost 0 bases, with 6 bases between them. For the CDR3, the DNA is TGCAGCGTTGGCAGCGCAACTAATGAAAAACTGTTTTTT. This sequence encodes CSVGSATNEKLFF.

This clonotype was seen repeatedly, ten times or more. V is TRBV6-1 and J is TRBJ1-1, with a tentative D call TRBD1 (6 bases). The CDR3 has 13 amino acids. The V gene lost 5 bases and the J gene lost 8 bases, with 15 bases spanning the gap. CDR1 and CDR2 (germline): MNHNS, SASEGT. CDR3 sequence reads: CASSKDGGREAFF. DNA of the CDR3: TGTGCCAGCAGTAAAGACGGGGGGCGGGAAGCTTTCTTT.

This clonotype showed up many times. The chain links TRBV10-3 to TRBJ1-2, with TRBD1 matching 10 bases. V lost 0 bases and J lost 6; bases outside the gene matches: 4. Looked up from germline, CDR1 is ENHRY and CDR2 is SYGVKD. CDR3 length equals 15 residues. The DNA of the CDR3 is TGTGCCATCAGTGAGTCCGGGACAGGGGTAGATGGCTACACCTTC. The encoded protein is CAISESGTGVDGYTF.

As to this clonotype: The CDR3 does not end in the conserved phenylalanine or tryptophan, so this is likely a read error. The V call is TRBV27, the J call TRBJ1-1, with 7 bases that match TRBD1. The germline V gene has CDR1 MNHEY and CDR2 SMNVEV (reference sequence). The J segment lost 2 bases and the V segment lost 5 bases, leaving 14 bases of the junction unmatched. This CDR3 region has 17 residues. The CDR3 DNA is TGTGCCAGCAGTCTTAGGACAGGTAGACTCGGTAACACTGAAGCTTTCCTT. This gives the protein CASSLRTGRLGNTEAFL.

This clonotype occurred once. The genes are TRBV20-1 and TRBJ1-2, with a weak D call TRBD1 (6 bases). The CDR3 has 14 residues. The germline V gene has CDR1 DFQATT and CDR2 SNEGSKA (reference sequence). V was clipped by 3 bases and J by 4 bases, with 15 bases between them. CDR3 DNA: TGCAGTGCTAGGGGGGCGTCGGGGTCCTATGGCTACACCTTC. Its translation is CSARGASGSYGYTF.

This clonotype was found a few times. The gene calls are TRBV5-1 and TRBJ2-5, with TRBD2 identical over 12 bases. The germline CDR1 and CDR2 sequences are SGHRS and YFSETQ. The CDR3 runs to 17 residues. Trimming cost V 2 bases and J 0 bases; bases outside gene matches: 5. DNA of the CDR3: TGCGCCAGCAGCTTAGAAGGACTAGCGGGGTACCAAGAGACCCAGTACTTC. Encoded protein: CASSLEGLAGYQETQYF.

Only a few counts were recorded for this clonotype. The chain uses TRBV18 and TRBJ2-5, with D maybe TRBD1 (6 bases). In germline, CDR1 is KGHSH, CDR2 LQKENI. This CDR3 is 14 amino acids long. V was cut by 3 bases and J by 4 bases, with 12 bases left in between. CDR3 residues: CASSPLHRVETQYF. DNA of the CDR3: TGTGCCAGCTCACCCCTGCACAGGGTAGAGACCCAGTACTTC.

The chain is built from TRBV4-2 and TRBJ1-1; no firm D call. This CDR3 region has 14 residues. Deletions cut 4 bases from V and 5 bases from J, with 14 bases between. Germline CDR1 is LGHNA and CDR2 is YNFKEQ. The CDR3 here is CASSPELGLTEAFF. The CDR3, as DNA: TGTGCCAGCAGCCCCGAATTGGGGTTGACTGAAGCTTTCTTT.

This clonotype appeared a few times. The chain is built from TRBV9 and TRBJ2-5; TRBD1 matches at 7 bases. The CDR3 totals 16 residues. In germline, CDR1 is SGDLS, CDR2 YYNGEE. With 0 bases clipped from V and 5 bases from J, the junction kept 10 bases outside the gene matches. CDR3 in amino acids: CASSVGDRAGLETQYF. CDR3 nucleotides: TGTGCCAGCAGCGTAGGAGACAGGGCAGGATTGGAGACCCAGTACTTC. Full variable domain (missing parts from reference TRBV9 and TRBJ2-5): DSGVTQTPKHLITATGQRVTLRCSPRSGDLSVYWYQQSLDQGLQFLIQYYNGEERAKGNILERFSAQQFPDLHSELNLSSLELGDSALYFCASSVGDRAGLETQYFGPGTRLLVL.